The entry that follows covers one T cell receptor (beta chain) sequence. Its antigen is unknown. No per-base quality is available; no much larger clone lies one base away. These data originate in a study of blood T cell repertoires in COVID-19 (dated by TCRdb to 2020 to 2022). For the study in its entirety: Samples covering the acute and convalescent phases of COVID-19 were provided by collaborators in the United States, Italy and Spain. The dataset comprised deeply sampled blood TCRbeta repertoires from subjects exposed to, actively infected with, or recovered from COVID-19. Samples came from the ongoing ImmuneRACE study (first 160 participants) plus 1,254 subjects from 6 global collaborators. Nearly every sample came with metadata listing a de-identified subject ID, COVID-19 status, age in years and sex. HLA class I and class II types, where available, came from metadata supplied by the sample provider rather than from assay-based typing. A freely available public database, intended as a resource for researchers studying the immune response to SARS-CoV-2, is where the repertoires were released. The prospective study material was composed of cDNA or gDNA derived from T cells, B-cell-depleted T cells, or PBMCs.

TCRbeta CDR3 regions were amplified from genomic DNA using the immunoSEQ Assay, a bias-controlled multiplex PCR. The paper's data handling went like this. Within the assay, amplification of reference gene primers was used to estimate how many nucleated cells each sample contained. Sequence reads were collapsed and filtered to measure the absolute abundance of every unique TCRbeta CDR3 rearrangement. Productive Simpson clonality was computed per sample as the square root of Simpson's diversity index over productive rearrangements. TCRdb mirrors the immuneACCESS table, restricted to in-frame sequences. Some clones are absent from its copies; in checked studies, under half trace to an unresolved V gene, and the reason for the others is unknown. V, J and clone size are those of that table, while D and trimming were read from the DNA. Present in this sample are about 180,000 clones, 70% to 90% of which were seen just once. Around a sixth of the sample is taken by the ten largest.

In Seattle, one collaborating source enrolled patients while the infection was active and tracked those patients longitudinally over the course of disease. Collaborating institutions collected whole blood in K2EDTA tubes following their own protocols. For TCRbeta analysis, collaborators shipped samples as frozen whole blood, isolated PBMCs, or DNA extracted from either of those sample types. Study-wide findings and limitations: Clinical and demographic metadata were provided uncurated, with the amount varying by source and participant.

CDR1 and CDR2 were assigned from the germline V gene (reference sequence) as MNHNY and SVGAGI. The CDR3, from cysteine to phenylalanine, totals 16 residues. The kept DNA is CDR3 alone, 48 bases in frame from the first base. V sheds 7 bases and J sheds 1 base, leaving 19 bases between their ends. Rearrangement joined TRBV6-6 to TRBJ1-1, and TRBD1 may be the D gene, going by 6 matching bases. Sequences were obtained from peripheral blood. This TCR was sampled from a person between 65 and 79 years old with COVID-19, enrolled during active disease. The CDR3 reads as follows: CASTTGGGQTNTEAFF. The DNA sequence is given as TGTGCCAGCACCACGGGGGGAGGACAGACGAACACTGAAGCTTTCTTT.